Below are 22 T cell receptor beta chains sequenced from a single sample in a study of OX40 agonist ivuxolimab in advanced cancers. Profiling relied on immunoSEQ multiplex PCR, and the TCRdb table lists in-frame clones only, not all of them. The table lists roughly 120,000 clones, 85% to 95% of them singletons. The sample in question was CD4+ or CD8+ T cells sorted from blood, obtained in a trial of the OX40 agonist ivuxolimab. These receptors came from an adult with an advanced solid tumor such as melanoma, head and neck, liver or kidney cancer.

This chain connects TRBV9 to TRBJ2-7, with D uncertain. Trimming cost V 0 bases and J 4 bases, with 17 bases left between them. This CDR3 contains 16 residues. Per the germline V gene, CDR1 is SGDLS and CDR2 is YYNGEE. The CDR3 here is CASSVEAVPPYYEQYF. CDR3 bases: TGTGCCAGCAGCGTAGAGGCAGTCCCCCCATATTACGAGCAGTACTTC. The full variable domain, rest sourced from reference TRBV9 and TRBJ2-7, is DSGVTQTPKHLITATGQRVTLRCSPRSGDLSVYWYQQSLDQGLQFLIQYYNGEERAKGNILERFSAQQFPDLHSELNLSSLELGDSALYFCASSVEAVPPYYEQYFGPGTRLTVT.

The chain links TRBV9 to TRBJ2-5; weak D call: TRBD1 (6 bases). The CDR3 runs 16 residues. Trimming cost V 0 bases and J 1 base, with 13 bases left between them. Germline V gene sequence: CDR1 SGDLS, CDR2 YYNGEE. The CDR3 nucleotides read TGTGCCAGCAGCGTAGGCTTAGACAGGACCCAAGAGACCCAGTACTTC. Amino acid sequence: CASSVGLDRTQETQYF.

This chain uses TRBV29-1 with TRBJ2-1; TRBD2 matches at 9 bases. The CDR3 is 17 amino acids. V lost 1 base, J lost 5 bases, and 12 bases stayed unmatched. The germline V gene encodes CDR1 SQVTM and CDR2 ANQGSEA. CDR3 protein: CSVEGLAGYNIDNEQFF. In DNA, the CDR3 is TGCAGCGTTGAAGGGCTAGCGGGATATAATATCGACAATGAGCAGTTCTTC.

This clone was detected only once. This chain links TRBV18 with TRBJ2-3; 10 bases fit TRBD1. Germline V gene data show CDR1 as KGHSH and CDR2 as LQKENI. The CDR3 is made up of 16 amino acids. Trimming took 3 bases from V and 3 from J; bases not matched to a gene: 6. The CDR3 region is CASSPSRDRGTDTQYF. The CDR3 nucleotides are TGTGCCAGCTCACCCTCCCGGGACAGGGGTACAGATACGCAGTATTTT.

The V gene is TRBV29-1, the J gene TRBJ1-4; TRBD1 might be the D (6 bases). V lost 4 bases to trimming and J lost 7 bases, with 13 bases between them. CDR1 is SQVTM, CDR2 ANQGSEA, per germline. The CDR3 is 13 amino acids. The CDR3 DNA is TGCAGCGTTGCAGGGACATCCCTTGAAAAACTGTTTTTT. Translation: CSVAGTSLEKLFF.

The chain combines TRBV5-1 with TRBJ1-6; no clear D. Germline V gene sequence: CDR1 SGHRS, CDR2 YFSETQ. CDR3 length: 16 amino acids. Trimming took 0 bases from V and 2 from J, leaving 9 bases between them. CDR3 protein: CASSLESQTYNSPLHF. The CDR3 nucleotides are TGCGCCAGCAGCTTGGAGTCGCAGACCTATAATTCACCCCTCCACTTT.

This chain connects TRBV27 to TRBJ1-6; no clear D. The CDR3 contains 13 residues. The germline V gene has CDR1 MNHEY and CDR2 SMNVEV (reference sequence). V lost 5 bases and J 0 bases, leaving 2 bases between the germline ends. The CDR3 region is CASSPSYNSPLHF. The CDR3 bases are TGTGCCAGCAGTCCCTCCTATAATTCACCCCTCCACTTT.

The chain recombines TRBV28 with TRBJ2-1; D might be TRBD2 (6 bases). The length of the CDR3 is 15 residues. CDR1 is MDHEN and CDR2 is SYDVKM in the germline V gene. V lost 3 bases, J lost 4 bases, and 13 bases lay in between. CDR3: CASSLWDSRYNEQFF. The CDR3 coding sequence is TGTGCCAGCAGTTTGTGGGACTCCCGGTACAATGAGCAGTTCTTC. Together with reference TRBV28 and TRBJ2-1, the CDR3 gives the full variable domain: DVKVTQSSRYLVKRTGEKVFLECVQDMDHENMFWYRQDPGLGLRLIYFSYDVKMKEKGDIPEGYSVSREKKERFSLILESASTNQTSMYLCASSLWDSRYNEQFFGPGTRLTVL.

The CDR3 DNA reads as TGTGCCAGCTCACCAAGTATTTTCGAGCAGTACTTC. It is translated as CASSPSIFEQYF. The V gene is TRBV18, the J gene TRBJ2-7; D is ambiguous. Germline CDR1 and CDR2: KGHSH and LQKENI. The V end was cut by 2 bases, the J end by 6 bases, with 8 bases between. There are 12 residues in the CDR3.

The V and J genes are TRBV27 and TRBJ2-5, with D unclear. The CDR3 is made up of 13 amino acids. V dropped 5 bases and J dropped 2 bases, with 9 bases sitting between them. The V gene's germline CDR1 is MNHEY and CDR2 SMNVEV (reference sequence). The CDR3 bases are TGTGCCAGCAGTCCCGCTCGTCAAGAGACCCAGTACTTC. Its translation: CASSPARQETQYF.

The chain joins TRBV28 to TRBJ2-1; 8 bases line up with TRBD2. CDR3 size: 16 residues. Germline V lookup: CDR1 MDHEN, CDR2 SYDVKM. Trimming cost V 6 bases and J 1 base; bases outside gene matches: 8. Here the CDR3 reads CASRPGGAPSYNEQFF. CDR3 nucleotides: TGTGCCAGCAGACCCGGGGGGGCGCCGTCCTACAATGAGCAGTTCTTC. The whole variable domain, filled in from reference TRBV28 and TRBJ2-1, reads DVKVTQSSRYLVKRTGEKVFLECVQDMDHENMFWYRQDPGLGLRLIYFSYDVKMKEKGDIPEGYSVSREKKERFSLILESASTNQTSMYLCASRPGGAPSYNEQFFGPGTRLTVL.

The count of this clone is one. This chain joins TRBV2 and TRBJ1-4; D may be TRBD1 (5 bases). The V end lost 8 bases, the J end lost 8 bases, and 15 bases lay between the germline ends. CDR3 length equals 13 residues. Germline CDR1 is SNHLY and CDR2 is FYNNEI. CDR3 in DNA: TGTGCCAGCGGGACGGGCTGGGGGGAAAAACTGTTTTTT. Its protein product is CASGTGWGEKLFF.

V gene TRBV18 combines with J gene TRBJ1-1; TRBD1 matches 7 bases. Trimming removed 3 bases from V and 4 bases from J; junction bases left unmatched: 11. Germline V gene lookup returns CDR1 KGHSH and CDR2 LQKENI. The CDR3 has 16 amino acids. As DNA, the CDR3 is TGTGCCAGCTCACCGAACGAGGGGGCGCCGGCCACTGAAGCTTTCTTT. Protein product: CASSPNEGAPATEAFF.

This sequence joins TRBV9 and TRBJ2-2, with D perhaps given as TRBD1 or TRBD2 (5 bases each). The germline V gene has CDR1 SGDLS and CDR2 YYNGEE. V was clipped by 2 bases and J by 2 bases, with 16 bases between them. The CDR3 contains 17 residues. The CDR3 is CASSVSSGTDNTGELFF. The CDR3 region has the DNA TGTGCCAGCAGCGTGAGCTCCGGGACCGATAACACCGGGGAGCTGTTTTTT.

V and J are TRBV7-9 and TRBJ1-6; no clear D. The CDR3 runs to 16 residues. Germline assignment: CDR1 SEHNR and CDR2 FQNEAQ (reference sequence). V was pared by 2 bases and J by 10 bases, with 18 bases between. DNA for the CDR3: TGTGCCAGCAGCTTAAGAGTAGCTGGGAGTCTCTCACCCCTCCACTTT. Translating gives CASSLRVAGSLSPLHF.

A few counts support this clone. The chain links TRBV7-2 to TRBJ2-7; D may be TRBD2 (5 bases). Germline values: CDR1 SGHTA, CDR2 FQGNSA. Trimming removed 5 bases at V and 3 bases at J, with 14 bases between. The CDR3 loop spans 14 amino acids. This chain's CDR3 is CASSRTGIGYEQYF. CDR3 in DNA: TGTGCCAGCAGCAGGACCGGGATAGGCTACGAGCAGTACTTC.

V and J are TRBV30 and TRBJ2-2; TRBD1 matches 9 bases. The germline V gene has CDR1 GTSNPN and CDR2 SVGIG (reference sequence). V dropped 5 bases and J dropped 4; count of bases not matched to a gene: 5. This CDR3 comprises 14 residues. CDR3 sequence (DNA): TGTGCCTGGCAGCCGGGACAGGGCACCGGGGAGCTGTTTTTT. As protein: CAWQPGQGTGELFF.

The DNA of the CDR3 is TGTGCCAGCTCACCCTTCGACACCGGGGGCATTCAGTACTTC. Residues: CASSPFDTGGIQYF. The genes are TRBV18 and TRBJ2-4; weak D call: TRBD2 (6 bases). The CDR3 loop spans 14 amino acids. Germline V CDR1 and CDR2: KGHSH, LQKENI. Trimming pared 3 bases from V and 9 bases from J, leaving 15 bases between.

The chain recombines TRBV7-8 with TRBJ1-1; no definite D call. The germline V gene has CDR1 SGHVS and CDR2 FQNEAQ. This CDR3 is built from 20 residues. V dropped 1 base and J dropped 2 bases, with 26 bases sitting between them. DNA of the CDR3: TGTGCCAGCAGCTTAGGGATAACGCTGGGTCGAAGCACCCGAAACACTGAAGCTTTCTTT. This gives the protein CASSLGITLGRSTRNTEAFF.

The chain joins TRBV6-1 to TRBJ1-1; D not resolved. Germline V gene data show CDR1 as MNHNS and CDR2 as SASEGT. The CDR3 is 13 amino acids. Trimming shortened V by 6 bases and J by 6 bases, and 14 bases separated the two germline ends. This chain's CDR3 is CASRLDGGAEAFF. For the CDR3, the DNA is TGTGCCAGCAGACTGGACGGTGGCGCTGAAGCTTTCTTT.

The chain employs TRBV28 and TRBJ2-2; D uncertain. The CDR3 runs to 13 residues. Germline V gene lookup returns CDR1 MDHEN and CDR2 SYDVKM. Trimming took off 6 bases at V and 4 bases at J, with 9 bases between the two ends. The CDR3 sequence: CASRGGGTGELFF. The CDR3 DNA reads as TGTGCCAGCAGGGGCGGCGGCACCGGGGAGCTGTTTTTT.

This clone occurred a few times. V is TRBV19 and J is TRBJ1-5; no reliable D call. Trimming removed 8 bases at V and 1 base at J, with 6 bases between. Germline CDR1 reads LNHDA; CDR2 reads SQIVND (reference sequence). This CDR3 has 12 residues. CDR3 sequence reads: CASAPSNQPQHF. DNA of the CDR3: TGTGCCAGTGCCCCAAGCAATCAGCCCCAGCATTTT. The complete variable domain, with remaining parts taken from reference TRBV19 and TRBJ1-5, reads DGGITQSPKYLFRKEGQNVTLSCEQNLNHDAMYWYRQDPGQGLRLIYYSQIVNDFQKGDIAEGYSVSREKKESFPLTVTSAQKNPTAFYLCASAPSNQPQHFGDGTRLSIL.